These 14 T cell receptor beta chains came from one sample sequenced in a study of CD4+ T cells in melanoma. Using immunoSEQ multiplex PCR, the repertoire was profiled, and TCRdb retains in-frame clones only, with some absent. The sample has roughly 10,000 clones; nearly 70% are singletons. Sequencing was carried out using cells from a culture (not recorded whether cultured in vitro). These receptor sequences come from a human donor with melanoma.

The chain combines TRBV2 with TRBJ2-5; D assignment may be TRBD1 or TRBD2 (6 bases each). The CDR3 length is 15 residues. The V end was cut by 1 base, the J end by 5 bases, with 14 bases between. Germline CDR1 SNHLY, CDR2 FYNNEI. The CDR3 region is CASSEEWGAGETQYF. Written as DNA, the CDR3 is TGTGCCAGCAGTGAAGAATGGGGGGCCGGCGAGACCCAGTACTTC.

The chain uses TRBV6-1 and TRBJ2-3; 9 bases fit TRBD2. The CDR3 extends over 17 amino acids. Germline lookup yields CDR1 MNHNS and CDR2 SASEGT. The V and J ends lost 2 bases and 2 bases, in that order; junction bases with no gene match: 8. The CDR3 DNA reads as TGTGCCAGCAGTGAACGGTTTCTAGCGGGGACCACAGATACGCAGTATTTT. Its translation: CASSERFLAGTTDTQYF.

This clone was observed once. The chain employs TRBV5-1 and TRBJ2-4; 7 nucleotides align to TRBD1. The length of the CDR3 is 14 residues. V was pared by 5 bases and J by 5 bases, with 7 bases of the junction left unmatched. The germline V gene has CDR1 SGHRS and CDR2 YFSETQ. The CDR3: CASRQGTSQNIQYF. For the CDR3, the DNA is TGCGCCAGCAGACAGGGGACAAGCCAAAACATTCAGTACTTC.

CDR3 protein: CASSLRATGELFF. CDR3 in DNA: TGTGCCAGCAGCTTACGGGCCACCGGGGAGCTGTTTTTT. V is TRBV7-9 and J is TRBJ2-2, with D unresolved. The germline V gene encodes CDR1 SEHNR and CDR2 FQNEAQ (reference sequence). This CDR3 has 13 amino acids. Between the trimmed V and J ends, which lost 2 bases and 4 bases, there was a span of 5 bases.

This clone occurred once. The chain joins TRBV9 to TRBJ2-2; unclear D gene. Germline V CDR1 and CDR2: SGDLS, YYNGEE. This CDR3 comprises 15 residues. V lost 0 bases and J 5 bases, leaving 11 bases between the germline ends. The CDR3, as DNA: TGTGCCAGCAGCGTAGGTGGGCCTGGTACCGGGGAGCTGTTTTTT. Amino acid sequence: CASSVGGPGTGELFF.

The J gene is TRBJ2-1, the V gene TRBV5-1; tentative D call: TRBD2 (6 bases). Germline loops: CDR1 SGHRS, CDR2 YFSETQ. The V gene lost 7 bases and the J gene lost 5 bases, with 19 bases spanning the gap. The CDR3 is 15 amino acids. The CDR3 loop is CASGYTGLKNNEQFF. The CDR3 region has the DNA TGCGCCAGCGGTTACACGGGACTGAAAAACAATGAGCAGTTCTTC.

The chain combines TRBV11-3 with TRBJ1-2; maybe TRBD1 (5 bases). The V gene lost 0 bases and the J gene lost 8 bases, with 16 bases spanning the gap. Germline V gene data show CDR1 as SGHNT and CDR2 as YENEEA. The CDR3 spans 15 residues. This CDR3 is CASSLDIMGRGGYTF. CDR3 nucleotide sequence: TGTGCCAGCAGCTTAGATATCATGGGACGAGGGGGCTACACCTTC.

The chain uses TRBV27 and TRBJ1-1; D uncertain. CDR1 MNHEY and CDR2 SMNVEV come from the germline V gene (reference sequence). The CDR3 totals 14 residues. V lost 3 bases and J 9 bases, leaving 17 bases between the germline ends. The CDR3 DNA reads TGTGCCAGCAGTTTCGGAGGTGGAGGGTTGAAAGCTTTCTTT. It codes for CASSFGGGGLKAFF.

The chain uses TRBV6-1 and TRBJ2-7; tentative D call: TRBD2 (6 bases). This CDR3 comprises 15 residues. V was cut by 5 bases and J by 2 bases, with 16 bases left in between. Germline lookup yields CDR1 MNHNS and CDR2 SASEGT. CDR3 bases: TGTGCCAGCAGTACAACTTGGGCGGGGACCTACGAGCAGTACTTC. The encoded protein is CASSTTWAGTYEQYF.

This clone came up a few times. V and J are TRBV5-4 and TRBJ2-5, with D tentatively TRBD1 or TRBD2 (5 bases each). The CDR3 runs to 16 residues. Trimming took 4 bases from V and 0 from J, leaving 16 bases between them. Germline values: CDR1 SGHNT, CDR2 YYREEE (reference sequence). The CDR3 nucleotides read TGTGCCAGCAGCCCAACTCGGGACGTGGACCAAGAGACCCAGTACTTC. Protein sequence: CASSPTRDVDQETQYF.

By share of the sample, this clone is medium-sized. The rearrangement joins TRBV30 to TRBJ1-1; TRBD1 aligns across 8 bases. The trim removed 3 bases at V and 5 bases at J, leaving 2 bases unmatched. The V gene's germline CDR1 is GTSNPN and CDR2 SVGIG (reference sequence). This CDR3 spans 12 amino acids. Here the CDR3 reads CAWSRQGTEAFF. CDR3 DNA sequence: TGTGCCTGGAGCAGACAGGGGACTGAAGCTTTCTTT.

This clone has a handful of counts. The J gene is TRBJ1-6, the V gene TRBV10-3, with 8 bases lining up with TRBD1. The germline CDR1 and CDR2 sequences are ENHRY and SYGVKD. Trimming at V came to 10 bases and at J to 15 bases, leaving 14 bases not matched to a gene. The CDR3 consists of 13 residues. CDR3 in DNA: TGTGCCACGCTACAGGGGGATAGGATGGTCCTCCACTTT. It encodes CATLQGDRMVLHF.

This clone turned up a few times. The CDR3 nucleotides are TGCGCCAGCAGCTTGGGACAGGGTCTCCGTGGCTACACCTTC. This codes for CASSLGQGLRGYTF. The rearrangement links TRBV5-1 to TRBJ1-2, with TRBD1 identical over 7 bases. The CDR3 loop spans 14 amino acids. Germline CDR1 is SGHRS and CDR2 is YFSETQ. The V and J ends lost 0 bases and 7 bases, in that order; junction bases with no gene match: 6.

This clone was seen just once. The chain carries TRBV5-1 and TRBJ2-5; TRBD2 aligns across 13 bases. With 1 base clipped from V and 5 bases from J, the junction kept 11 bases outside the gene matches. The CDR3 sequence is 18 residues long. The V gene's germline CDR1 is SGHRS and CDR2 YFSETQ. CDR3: CASSLTGLAGNSAETQYF. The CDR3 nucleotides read TGCGCCAGCAGCTTGACGGGACTAGCGGGGAACTCTGCCGAGACCCAGTACTTC.